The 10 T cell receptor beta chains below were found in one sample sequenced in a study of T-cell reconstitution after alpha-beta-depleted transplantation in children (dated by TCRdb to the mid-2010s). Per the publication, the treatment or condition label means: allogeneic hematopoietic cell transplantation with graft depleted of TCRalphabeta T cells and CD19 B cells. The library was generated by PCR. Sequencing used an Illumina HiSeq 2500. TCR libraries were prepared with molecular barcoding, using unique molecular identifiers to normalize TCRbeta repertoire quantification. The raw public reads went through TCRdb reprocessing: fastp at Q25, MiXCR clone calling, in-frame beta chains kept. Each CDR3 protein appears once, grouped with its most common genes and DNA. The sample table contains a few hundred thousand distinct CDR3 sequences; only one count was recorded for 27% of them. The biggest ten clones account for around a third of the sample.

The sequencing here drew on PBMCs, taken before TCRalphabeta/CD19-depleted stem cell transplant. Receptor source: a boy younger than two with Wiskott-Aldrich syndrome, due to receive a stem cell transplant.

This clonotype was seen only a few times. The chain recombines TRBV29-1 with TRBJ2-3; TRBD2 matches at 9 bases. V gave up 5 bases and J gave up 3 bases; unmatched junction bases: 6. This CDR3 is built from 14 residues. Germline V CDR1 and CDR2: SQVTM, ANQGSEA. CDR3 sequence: CSVSGTSFTDTQYF. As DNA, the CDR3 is TGCAGCGTTTCCGGGACTAGCTTTACAGATACGCAGTATTTT.

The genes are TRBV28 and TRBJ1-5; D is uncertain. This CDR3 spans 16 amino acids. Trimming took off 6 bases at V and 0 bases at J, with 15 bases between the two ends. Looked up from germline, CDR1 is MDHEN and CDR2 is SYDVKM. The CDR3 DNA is TGTGCCAGCAGCCTGAGAACAACCTATAGCAATCAGCCCCAGCATTTT. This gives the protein CASSLRTTYSNQPQHF. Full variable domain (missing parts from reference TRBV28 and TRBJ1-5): DVKVTQSSRYLVKRTGEKVFLECVQDMDHENMFWYRQDPGLGLRLIYFSYDVKMKEKGDIPEGYSVSREKKERFSLILESASTNQTSMYLCASSLRTTYSNQPQHFGDGTRLSIL.

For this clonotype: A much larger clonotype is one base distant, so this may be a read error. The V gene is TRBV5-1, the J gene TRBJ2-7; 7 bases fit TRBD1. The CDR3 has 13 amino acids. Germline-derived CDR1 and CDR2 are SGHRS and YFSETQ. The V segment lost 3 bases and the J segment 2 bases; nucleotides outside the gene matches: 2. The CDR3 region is CASSWGTAYEQYF. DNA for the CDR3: TGCGCCAGCAGCTGGGGGACAGCCTACGAGCAGTACTTC. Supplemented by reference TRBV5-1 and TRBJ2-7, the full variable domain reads KAGVTQTPRYLIKTRGQQVTLSCSPISGHRSVSWYQQTPGQGLQFLFEYFSETQRNKGNFPGRFSGRQFSNSRSEMNVSTLELGDSALYLCASSWGTAYEQYFGPGTRLTVT.

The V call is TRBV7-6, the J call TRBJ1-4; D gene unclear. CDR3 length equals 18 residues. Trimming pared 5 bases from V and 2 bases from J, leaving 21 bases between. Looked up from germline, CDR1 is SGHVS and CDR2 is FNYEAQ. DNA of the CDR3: TGTGCCAGCAGCGCTCCGGGCTTTTTGGAGGGCACTAATGAAAAACTGTTTTTT. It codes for CASSAPGFLEGTNEKLFF.

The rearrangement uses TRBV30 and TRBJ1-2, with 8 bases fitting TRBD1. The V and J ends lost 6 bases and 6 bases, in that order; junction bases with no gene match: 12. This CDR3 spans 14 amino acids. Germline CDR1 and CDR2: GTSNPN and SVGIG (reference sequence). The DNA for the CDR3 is TGTGCCTGCCGGGACAGGATCAACGGAAATGGCTACACCTTC. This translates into CACRDRINGNGYTF.

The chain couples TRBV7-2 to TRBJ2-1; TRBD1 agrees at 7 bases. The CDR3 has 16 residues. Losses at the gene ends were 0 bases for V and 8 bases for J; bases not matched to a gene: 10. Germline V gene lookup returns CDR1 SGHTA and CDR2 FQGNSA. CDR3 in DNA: TGTGCCAGCAGCTTAGCGCGTTTGCTTAGGGGGCATGAGCAGTTCTTC. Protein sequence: CASSLARLLRGHEQFF.

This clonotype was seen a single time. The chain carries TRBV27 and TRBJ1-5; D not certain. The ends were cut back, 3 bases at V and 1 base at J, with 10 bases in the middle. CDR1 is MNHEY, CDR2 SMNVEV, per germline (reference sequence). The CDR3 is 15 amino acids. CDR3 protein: CASSLNFHSNQPQHF. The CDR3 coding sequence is TGTGCCAGCAGTTTGAACTTTCACAGCAATCAGCCCCAGCATTTT.

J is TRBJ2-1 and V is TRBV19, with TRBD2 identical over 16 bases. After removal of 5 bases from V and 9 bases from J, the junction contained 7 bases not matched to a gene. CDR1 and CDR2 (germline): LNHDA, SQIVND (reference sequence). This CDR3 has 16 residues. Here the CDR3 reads CASSPGTSGRGGEQFF. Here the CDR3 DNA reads TGTGCCAGTAGTCCTGGGACTAGCGGGAGGGGGGGTGAGCAGTTCTTC.

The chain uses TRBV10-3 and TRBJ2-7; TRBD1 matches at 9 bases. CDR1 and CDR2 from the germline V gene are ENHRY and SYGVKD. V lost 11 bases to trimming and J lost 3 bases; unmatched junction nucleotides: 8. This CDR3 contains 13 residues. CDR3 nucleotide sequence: TGTGCCGTTGGGACAGGGAATATCTACGAGCAGTACTTC. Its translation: CAVGTGNIYEQYF.

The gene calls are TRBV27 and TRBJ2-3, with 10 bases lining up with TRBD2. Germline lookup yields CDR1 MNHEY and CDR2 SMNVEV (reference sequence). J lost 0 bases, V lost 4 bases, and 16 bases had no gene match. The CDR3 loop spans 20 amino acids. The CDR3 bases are TGTGCCAGCAGTTGGAAACCCCCGGCTAGCGGGAGTGGGAGCACAGATACGCAGTATTTT. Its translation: CASSWKPPASGSGSTDTQYF.